A single sample gave rise to the 2 T cell receptor beta chains below, sequenced in a study of blood T cells in healthy people across ages. A second PCR of 7 to 11 cycles used a sample-barcoded 5' primer and a J-beta primer mix. TCRdb independently ran MiXCR on the 5' RACE reads; one entry per CDR3 protein. The table lists roughly 500,000 distinct CDR3 sequences, 25% to 30% of them singletons, with approximately 17% in the top ten. Sequenced: blood. The origin of the receptors is an older woman in good health.

For this clonotype: A much more abundant neighbour one base away suggests this may be a read error. The rearrangement joins TRBV6-1 to TRBJ2-1; D is unresolved. The CDR3 covers 12 residues. V lost 0 bases to trimming and J lost 7 bases, with 4 bases between them. Germline V gene sequence: CDR1 MNHNS, CDR2 SASEGT. The CDR3 loop reads CASSEAWNEQFF. In DNA, the CDR3 is TGTGCCAGCAGTGAAGCGTGGAATGAGCAGTTCTTC.

This clonotype appeared a few times. This rearrangement joins TRBV3-1 to TRBJ2-5; 7 nucleotides line up with TRBD2. Germline V gives CDR1 LGHDT, CDR2 YNNKEL (reference sequence). The CDR3 has 16 residues. The ends lost 6 bases at V and 3 bases at J; junction bases unmatched: 13. The CDR3 nucleotides read TGTGCCAGCAGGAGAGGGAGTTTAGCGGGTGAAGAGACCCAGTACTTC. Amino acid sequence: CASRRGSLAGEETQYF.